The rows below give T cell receptor beta chains drawn from one sample of a study of response to subunit inactivated influenza vaccine. TCRdb re-analysed the RT-PCR reads in MiXCR, keeping a single row per CDR3 protein. The sample shows approximately 500,000 distinct CDR3 sequences, 12% to 15% of them seen only once. Material: PBMCs from blood, obtained about 13 days after vaccination. Receptors were obtained from a man aged 50 or older who received an inactivated influenza vaccine. Both conserved end residues are part of each CDR3. Each record gives: J gene, D gene, clone size, V gene, CDR3 protein, CDR3 DNA. D genes are given only for firm matches. Size values are once, few and many counts, or a class for expanded clones, and some rows have none.

j_call: TRBJ2-3; d_call: NA; clone_size: NA; v_call: TRBV5-1; cdr3_aa: CASSLEAYDTQYF; cdr3_nt: TGCGCCAGCAGCTTGGAAGCGTACGATACGCAGTATTTT
j_call: TRBJ1-1; d_call: NA; clone_size: NA; v_call: TRBV11-3; cdr3_aa: CASSLGTNQAFF; cdr3_nt: TGTGCCAGCAGCTTAGGGACAAATCAAGCTTTCTTT
j_call: TRBJ1-6; d_call: NA; clone_size: few; v_call: TRBV12-3/TRBV12-4; cdr3_aa: CASKNERARGKSPLHF; cdr3_nt: TGTGCCAGCAAAAACGAACGCGCACGGGGGAAGTCACCCCTCCACTTT
j_call: TRBJ2-1; d_call: TRBD2; clone_size: few; v_call: TRBV5-1; cdr3_aa: CASRQLAGGYNEQFF; cdr3_nt: TGCGCCAGCAGACAACTAGCGGGGGGGTACAATGAGCAGTTCTTC
j_call: TRBJ2-7; d_call: TRBD1; clone_size: once; v_call: TRBV14; cdr3_aa: CASSHFRDRVSYEQYF; cdr3_nt: TGTGCCAGCAGCCATTTTCGAGACAGGGTCTCCTACGAGCAGTACTTC
j_call: TRBJ1-2; d_call: NA; clone_size: NA; v_call: TRBV3-1; cdr3_aa: CASSQGADYGYTF; cdr3_nt: TGTGCCAGCAGCCAAGGGGCGGACTATGGCTACACCTTC
j_call: TRBJ2-1; d_call: NA; clone_size: few; v_call: TRBV5-5; cdr3_aa: CASRIDGSYNEQFF; cdr3_nt: TGTGCCAGCAGAATCGACGGCTCCTACAATGAGCAGTTCTTC
j_call: TRBJ2-5; d_call: NA; clone_size: few; v_call: TRBV20-1; cdr3_aa: CSARDRTFQETQYF; cdr3_nt: TGCAGTGCTAGAGACCGGACTTTTCAAGAGACCCAGTACTTC
j_call: TRBJ2-1; d_call: NA; clone_size: few; v_call: TRBV20-1; cdr3_aa: CSAEGRSYNEQFF; cdr3_nt: TGCAGTGCGGAAGGGAGGTCCTACAATGAGCAGTTCTTC
j_call: TRBJ2-3; d_call: NA; clone_size: many; v_call: TRBV7-9; cdr3_aa: CASSPSRRTSTDTQYF; cdr3_nt: TGTGCCAGCAGCCCCTCGCGACGGACAAGCACAGATACGCAGTATTTT
j_call: TRBJ2-7; d_call: NA; clone_size: NA; v_call: TRBV20-1; cdr3_aa: CSVRGSTGPGYEQYF; cdr3_nt: TGCAGTGTTAGGGGATCCACAGGACCCGGCTACGAGCAGTACTTC
j_call: TRBJ2-2; d_call: NA; clone_size: NA; v_call: TRBV29-1; cdr3_aa: CSTSGTSNTGELFF; cdr3_nt: TGCAGCACTTCCGGGACATCGAACACCGGGGAGCTGTTTTTT
j_call: TRBJ1-6; d_call: TRBD1; clone_size: few; v_call: TRBV2; cdr3_aa: CASSSQGNNSPLHF; cdr3_nt: TGTGCCAGCAGTTCACAGGGGAATAATTCACCCCTCCACTTT
j_call: TRBJ2-1; d_call: NA; clone_size: few; v_call: TRBV5-1; cdr3_aa: CASSPGRGPGHEQFF; cdr3_nt: TGCGCCAGCAGTCCCGGCCGGGGGCCGGGGCATGAGCAGTTCTTC
j_call: TRBJ1-4; d_call: NA; clone_size: NA; v_call: TRBV12-3/TRBV12-4; cdr3_aa: CASRGDTRNEKLFF; cdr3_nt: TGTGCCAGCAGGGGAGATACCCGAAATGAAAAACTGTTTTTT
j_call: TRBJ2-1; d_call: NA; clone_size: NA; v_call: TRBV5-6; cdr3_aa: CASSLDGERASSYNEQFF; cdr3_nt: TGTGCCAGCAGCTTGGACGGGGAGCGGGCTAGCTCCTACAATGAGCAGTTCTTC
j_call: TRBJ1-1; d_call: NA; clone_size: NA; v_call: TRBV6-2/TRBV6-3; cdr3_aa: CASSFRVSTEAFF; cdr3_nt: TGTGCCAGCAGTTTCAGGGTATCTACTGAAGCTTTCTTT
j_call: TRBJ2-1; d_call: NA; clone_size: NA; v_call: TRBV12-3/TRBV12-4; cdr3_aa: CASSGTNYNEQFF; cdr3_nt: TGTGCCAGCAGTGGGACAAACTACAATGAGCAGTTCTTC
j_call: TRBJ2-7; d_call: TRBD1; clone_size: NA; v_call: TRBV7-2; cdr3_aa: CASSRTGGLFYEQYF; cdr3_nt: TGTGCCAGCAGCCGCACAGGGGGCCTTTTCTACGAGCAGTACTTC
j_call: TRBJ2-2; d_call: NA; clone_size: NA; v_call: TRBV7-3; cdr3_aa: CASSLSNTEELFF; cdr3_nt: TGTGCCAGCAGCTTAAGTAACACCGAGGAGCTGTTTTTT